One sample yielded the 11 T cell receptor beta chains listed below, sequenced in a study of OX40 agonist ivuxolimab in advanced cancers. Using immunoSEQ multiplex PCR, the repertoire was profiled, and TCRdb retains in-frame clones only, with some absent. The sample carries 55,000 to 75,000 clones, about 90% recorded once. The specimen comprised CD4+ or CD8+ T cells sorted from blood, sampled in a trial of the OX40 agonist ivuxolimab. All receptors derive from an adult with an advanced solid tumor such as melanoma, head and neck, liver or kidney cancer.

The genes are TRBV5-4 and TRBJ1-1, with a possible D match to TRBD1 (5 bases). CDR1 and CDR2 (germline): SGHNT, YYREEE (reference sequence). This CDR3 contains 14 residues. V lost 4 bases to trimming and J lost 5 bases, with 15 bases between them. CDR3 DNA sequence: TGTGCCAGCAGCCCGGTGGGGAGGGGAACTGAAGCTTTCTTT. Its translation: CASSPVGRGTEAFF.

V and J are TRBV11-2 and TRBJ2-5; D may be TRBD1 or TRBD2 (7 bases each). Trimming shortened V by 5 bases and J by 3 bases, and 19 bases separated the two germline ends. CDR3 size: 16 residues. Germline CDR1 and CDR2: SGHAT and FQNNGV. The DNA for the CDR3 is TGTGCCAGCAGCGGGCCCCAGGGGGGGGGTGAAGAGACCCAGTACTTC. It translates to CASSGPQGGGEETQYF.

The J gene is TRBJ2-4, the V gene TRBV12-5; D remains unclear. V lost 7 bases and J 7 bases, leaving 8 bases between the germline ends. Germline assignment: CDR1 LGHNT and CDR2 FRNRAP. The length of the CDR3 is 11 residues. The CDR3 protein is CASAMGNIQYF. The CDR3 nucleotides read TGTGCTAGTGCTATGGGGAACATTCAGTACTTC.

The chain combines TRBV6-6 with TRBJ2-7; D ambiguous. Germline-derived CDR1 and CDR2 are MNHNY and SVGAGI (reference sequence). V shed 7 bases and J shed 0 bases, with 10 bases lying between them. This CDR3 is 13 amino acids long. The CDR3 DNA sequence: TGTGCCAGCACCATCGGGCTCTCCTACGAGCAGTACTTC. Its translation: CASTIGLSYEQYF.

This clone occurred a few times. The J gene is TRBJ1-1, the V gene TRBV27; D is possibly TRBD1 (5 bases). Trimming removed 5 bases at V and 1 base at J, with 17 bases between. CDR1 MNHEY and CDR2 SMNVEV come from the germline V gene (reference sequence). This CDR3 has 16 amino acids. CDR3 DNA: TGTGCCAGCAGTCCCCCGGGACGGACTAAGAACACTGAAGCTTTCTTT. Protein sequence: CASSPPGRTKNTEAFF.

The chain carries TRBV10-3 and TRBJ1-1, with 10 nucleotides matching TRBD1. The germline CDR1 and CDR2 sequences are ENHRY and SYGVKD. The V and J ends lost 8 bases and 1 base, in that order; junction bases with no gene match: 4. This CDR3 contains 14 residues. The CDR3 DNA reads as TGTGCCATCCGACAGGGGGCATCGAACACTGAAGCTTTCTTT. This sequence encodes CAIRQGASNTEAFF.

The chain uses TRBV10-3 and TRBJ1-2; 7 bases line up with TRBD1. The germline V gene encodes CDR1 ENHRY and CDR2 SYGVKD. V lost 8 bases, J lost 6 bases, and 12 bases stayed unmatched. CDR3 length: 14 residues. CDR3 DNA: TGTGCCATCGGGCGAAGAGGGGGCGCAGATGGCTACACCTTC. Its protein is CAIGRRGGADGYTF.

The chain has TRBV5-1 and TRBJ2-7; 10 bases fit TRBD1. J was trimmed by 9 bases and V by 4 bases; bases with no gene match: 10. Per germline, CDR1 SGHRS and CDR2 YFSETQ. The CDR3 sequence is 14 residues long. CDR3 residues: CASSPGQGERMQYF. The CDR3 DNA is TGCGCCAGCAGCCCTGGACAGGGGGAGAGAATGCAGTACTTC.

The chain uses TRBV5-8 and TRBJ2-1; unclear D gene. CDR3 size: 14 residues. From germline, CDR1 is SGHTS and CDR2 YDEGEE. Trimming pared 1 base from V and 2 bases from J, leaving 7 bases between. The CDR3 loop reads CASSLSHTYNEQFF. The CDR3 coding sequence is TGTGCCAGCAGCTTGAGTCACACCTACAATGAGCAGTTCTTC.

The V and J genes are TRBV5-1 and TRBJ2-7, with TRBD1 matching over 9 bases. CDR3 length: 14 residues. Germline V lookup: CDR1 SGHRS, CDR2 YFSETQ. V shed 0 bases and J 5 bases; nucleotides not matched to a gene: 3. Here the CDR3 DNA reads TGCGCCAGCAGCTTGGGACAGGGGGTTAACGAGCAGTACTTC. Translating it yields CASSLGQGVNEQYF.

This chain uses TRBV28 with TRBJ1-5, with a tentative D call TRBD1 (6 bases). Trimming cost V 11 bases and J 3 bases, with 14 bases left between them. Germline-derived CDR1 and CDR2 are MDHEN and SYDVKM. The CDR3 has 13 residues. CDR3 protein: CAAGEGPNQPQHF. The CDR3 region has the DNA TGTGCCGCAGGGGAGGGACCCAATCAGCCCCAGCATTTT.